The 26 T cell receptor beta chains below come from one sample, sequenced in a study of T cells in Graves' hyperthyroidism and ophthalmopathy. Regions amplified from RNA transcripts were the TCR beta CDR3 regions. First-round RT-PCR with HTBI primers amplified the TCR CDR3 region. One entry per CDR3 protein, called by TCRdb with MiXCR from the multiplex PCR reads. The data show about 640,000 distinct CDR3 sequences, under 25% seen once. The sample comprised blood. The receptors were sampled from a man in his thirties or forties with Graves' ophthalmopathy.

The V and J genes are TRBV7-3 and TRBJ2-1; D is undetermined. There are 13 residues in the CDR3. Germline CDR1 SGHTA, CDR2 FQGTGA. The V end lost 0 bases, the J end lost 10 bases, and 10 bases lay between the germline ends. As DNA, the CDR3 is TGTGCCAGCAGCTTAACGGCTGGCGGCGAGCAGTTCTTC. Protein product: CASSLTAGGEQFF.

A few counts support this clonotype. This chain uses TRBV6-5 with TRBJ2-7, with D possibly TRBD1 on 5 matching bases. V shed 2 bases and J shed 2 bases, with 7 bases lying between them. Germline V CDR1 and CDR2: MNHEY, SVGAGI. The CDR3 extends over 13 amino acids. CDR3 in amino acids: CASSYGAPYEQYF. The CDR3 DNA reads as TGTGCCAGCAGTTACGGGGCCCCCTACGAGCAGTACTTC.

V and J are TRBV5-1 and TRBJ2-6; 8 bases match TRBD1. Germline assignment: CDR1 SGHRS and CDR2 YFSETQ. The CDR3 spans 18 residues. Trimming cost V 4 bases and J 0 bases; bases outside gene matches: 9. The CDR3: CASSTQTGGYSGANVLTF. Here the CDR3 DNA reads TGCGCCAGCAGCACCCAAACAGGGGGATACTCTGGGGCCAACGTCCTGACTTTC.

This clonotype was seen many times. The chain has TRBV20-1 and TRBJ2-5; no clear D gene. The V end lost 3 bases, the J end lost 5 bases, and 19 bases lay between the germline ends. The CDR3 runs 15 residues. Per the germline V gene, CDR1 is DFQATT and CDR2 is SNEGSKA (reference sequence). DNA for the CDR3: TGCAGTGCTAGTGGCGCGTGGGGAAGTCGGGAGACCCAGTACTTC. Residues: CSASGAWGSRETQYF.

The J gene is TRBJ1-4, the V gene TRBV2, with 8 bases fitting TRBD1. V dropped 4 bases and J dropped 8; count of bases not matched to a gene: 6. This CDR3 is built from 14 residues. Germline CDR1 is SNHLY and CDR2 is FYNNEI. The CDR3 DNA sequence: TGTGCCAGCAGTGTACAGGGGGTTTTAGAAAAACTGTTTTTT. It encodes CASSVQGVLEKLFF.

J is TRBJ2-3 and V is TRBV20-1, with D hard to call. The CDR3 spans 15 residues. The germline CDR1 and CDR2 sequences are DFQATT and SNEGSKA (reference sequence). V dropped 5 bases and J dropped 0 bases, with 15 bases sitting between them. The CDR3: CSALNNILSTDTQYF. The DNA of the CDR3 is TGCAGTGCTTTAAACAATATCCTTAGCACAGATACGCAGTATTTT.

V is TRBV7-9 and J is TRBJ1-5; maybe TRBD1 (6 bases). The CDR3 has 12 amino acids. Trimming left V 11 bases short and J 4 bases short, with 12 bases between. CDR1 SEHNR and CDR2 FQNEAQ come from the germline V gene (reference sequence). CDR3 DNA: TGTGCCGGCGTAACAGGGAATCAGCCCCAGCATTTT. Translated: CAGVTGNQPQHF.

Remarks on this clonotype: A much larger clonotype is one base distant, so this may be a read error. V and J are TRBV11-2 and TRBJ2-3; 8 nucleotides agree with TRBD2. Germline V CDR1 and CDR2: SGHAT, FQNNGV. The CDR3 loop spans 14 amino acids. CDR3 sequence reads: CASSSGGRGDTRYF. CDR3 bases: TGTGCCAGCAGCTCGGGGGGGAGGGGAGATACGCGGTATTTT.

This clonotype was counted at least ten times. The chain couples TRBV7-8 to TRBJ1-5, with D tentatively TRBD1 (5 bases). Germline V CDR1 and CDR2: SGHVS, FQNEAQ. This CDR3 has 15 residues. Trimming stripped 0 bases from V and 4 bases from J, with 10 bases between. The CDR3 reads CASSLAGRGNQPQHF. The CDR3 DNA reads as TGTGCCAGCAGCTTAGCGGGTAGGGGAAATCAGCCCCAGCATTTT.

This clonotype showed up many times. The V gene is TRBV27, the J gene TRBJ2-3; 10 positions agree with TRBD2. Losses at the gene ends were 5 bases for V and 1 base for J; bases not matched to a gene: 6. CDR1 is MNHEY and CDR2 is SMNVEV in the germline V gene (reference sequence). The length of the CDR3 is 16 residues. The CDR3 DNA is TGTGCCAGCAGTCTCCGGACTAGCGGTGGCACAGATACGCAGTATTTT. Translation: CASSLRTSGGTDTQYF.

This clonotype was counted ten times or more. This sequence joins TRBV11-2 and TRBJ2-5; a weak D match, TRBD2 (6 bases). The CDR3 spans 13 residues. The V gene's germline CDR1 is SGHAT and CDR2 FQNNGV. V was clipped by 1 base and J by 6 bases, with 9 bases between them. In nucleotides, the CDR3 is TGTGCCAGCAGCTTAGGGGGGGTCAAGACCCAGTACTTC. Translating it yields CASSLGGVKTQYF.

This clonotype was seen only a few times. The chain combines TRBV20-1 with TRBJ1-1; D is unresolved. The germline V and J ends were trimmed by 7 bases and 1 base, with 4 bases remaining between them. Germline-derived CDR1 and CDR2 are DFQATT and SNEGSKA (reference sequence). The CDR3 is 10 amino acids. The CDR3 nucleotides read TGCAGTGAGAAGAACACTGAAGCTTTCTTT. Its protein product is CSEKNTEAFF.

Only one count was recorded for this clonotype. The gene calls are TRBV5-1 and TRBJ2-5; perhaps TRBD2 as D (6 bases). The CDR3 is made up of 13 amino acids. Germline assignment: CDR1 SGHRS and CDR2 YFSETQ. With 4 bases removed from V and 3 bases from J, the gap between germline ends came to 10 bases. The CDR3 region has the DNA TGCGCCAGCAGCAAAGGAGGGAAAGAGACCCAGTACTTC. Residues: CASSKGGKETQYF. Full variable domain (missing parts from reference TRBV5-1 and TRBJ2-5): KAGVTQTPRYLIKTRGQQVTLSCSPISGHRSVSWYQQTPGQGLQFLFEYFSETQRNKGNFPGRFSGRQFSNSRSEMNVSTLELGDSALYLCASSKGGKETQYFGPGTRLLVL.

The gene calls are TRBV28 and TRBJ2-1; 8 bases line up with TRBD1. Germline assignment: CDR1 MDHEN and CDR2 SYDVKM. V was pared by 6 bases and J by 0 bases, with 13 bases of the junction left unmatched. This CDR3 is 18 amino acids long. CDR3 DNA sequence: TGTGCCAGCAGGACAGGGGCGGGAATAGCCAGCTCCTACAATGAGCAGTTCTTC. It encodes CASRTGAGIASSYNEQFF.

This clonotype has just a few counts. This chain joins TRBV6-1 and TRBJ2-3; TRBD2 aligns across 16 bases. This CDR3 contains 18 residues. Trimming took 5 bases from V and 2 from J; bases not matched to a gene: 7. Germline values: CDR1 MNHNS, CDR2 SASEGT. The CDR3 region is CASSSPGTSGRDTDTQYF. CDR3 nucleotides: TGTGCCAGCAGTTCTCCCGGGACTAGCGGGAGGGACACAGATACGCAGTATTTT.

This clonotype was detected only a few times. The chain combines TRBV18 with TRBJ2-7; possible D gene TRBD1, 6 bases. This CDR3 comprises 14 residues. Germline CDR1 and CDR2: KGHSH and LQKENI. Trimming took off 2 bases at V and 2 bases at J, with 10 bases between the two ends. The chain's CDR3 is CASSPGGKTYEQYF. The CDR3 DNA is TGTGCCAGCTCACCAGGGGGCAAAACCTACGAGCAGTACTTC.

The chain couples TRBV20-1 to TRBJ2-7; TRBD2 agrees at 14 bases. Losses at the gene ends were 0 bases for V and 7 bases for J; bases not matched to a gene: 2. The CDR3 runs to 14 residues. Germline V gene data show CDR1 as DFQATT and CDR2 as SNEGSKA (reference sequence). The DNA for the CDR3 is TGCAGTGCTAGAGAGGGACTAGCGGGAGTTGAGCAGTACTTC. Its translation: CSAREGLAGVEQYF.

This sequence joins TRBV7-8 and TRBJ2-6, with D perhaps given as TRBD1 or TRBD2 (5 bases each). This CDR3 contains 18 residues. Germline V lookup: CDR1 SGHVS, CDR2 FQNEAQ. Trimming left V 5 bases short and J 0 bases short, with 17 bases between. The CDR3 sequence: CASSPPGTDYSGANVLTF. The CDR3 DNA reads TGTGCCAGCAGCCCACCAGGGACGGATTACTCTGGGGCCAACGTCCTGACTTTC.

The gene calls are TRBV20-1 and TRBJ2-1; D gene ambiguous. The CDR3 runs 14 residues. The germline V gene encodes CDR1 DFQATT and CDR2 SNEGSKA (reference sequence). The V gene lost 2 bases and the J gene lost 1 base, with 9 bases spanning the gap. As DNA, the CDR3 is TGCAGTGCTAGATACTACCGTTCCTACAATGAGCAGTTCTTC. This gives the protein CSARYYRSYNEQFF.

Only a few counts were recorded for this clonotype. The chain couples TRBV28 to TRBJ1-4, with D perhaps matching TRBD1 (5 bases). V lost 1 base and J lost 8, with 11 bases in between. The CDR3 is 14 residues long. The germline V gene encodes CDR1 MDHEN and CDR2 SYDVKM. The CDR3 nucleotides read TGTGCCAGCAGTTTATTGGCAGGGTACGAAAAACTGTTTTTT. This sequence encodes CASSLLAGYEKLFF.

In regard to this clonotype: A clone one base away is much larger, so this may be a read error. Here the CDR3 omits its conserved ending phenylalanine or tryptophan, so a read error is the likely source. The chain employs TRBV28 and TRBJ2-3; TRBD2 agrees at 8 bases. This CDR3 contains 16 residues. V gave up 4 bases and J gave up 2 bases; unmatched junction bases: 8. Germline-derived CDR1 and CDR2 are MDHEN and SYDVKM. The CDR3 reads CASSSNGGGSTDTQYL. In DNA form, the CDR3 reads TGTGCCAGCAGTTCCAACGGGGGGGGGTCCACAGATACGCAGTATCTT.

The chain recombines TRBV19 with TRBJ1-5; the D is unclear. The V end was cut by 0 bases, the J end by 0 bases, with 6 bases between. The CDR3 totals 15 residues. Germline CDR1 LNHDA, CDR2 SQIVND (reference sequence). The CDR3 DNA reads TGTGCCAGTAGTATAGATCAGAGTAGCAATCAGCCCCAGCATTTT. Residues: CASSIDQSSNQPQHF.

The chain employs TRBV29-1 and TRBJ1-1; D is undetermined. Trimming shortened V by 4 bases and J by 0 bases, and 9 bases separated the two germline ends. CDR3 size: 13 residues. The V gene's germline CDR1 is SQVTM and CDR2 ANQGSEA. The DNA for the CDR3 is TGCAGCGTTGGTCCCAGATTGAACACTGAAGCTTTCTTT. Its translation: CSVGPRLNTEAFF.

This clonotype has only one observation. At one end the junction does not follow the germline gene, possibly because of a read error. The rearrangement joins TRBV7-2 to TRBJ2-7; the match to TRBD1 covers 7 bases. The CDR3 length is 13 residues. Germline CDR1 SGHTA, CDR2 FQGNSA. The CDR3 spells CASSIGDRYEQYF. The CDR3 DNA is TGTGCTAGCAGCATAGGGGACAGATACGAGCAGTACTTC.

The V and J genes are TRBV20-1 and TRBJ2-3, with TRBD2 matching 7 bases. V was clipped by 3 bases and J by 0 bases; unmatched bases: 9. Germline values: CDR1 DFQATT, CDR2 SNEGSKA (reference sequence). The length of the CDR3 is 16 residues. CDR3 nucleotides: TGCAGTGCTAGGCCCTTTGGTAGCGGGAGCACAGATACGCAGTATTTT. Its translation is CSARPFGSGSTDTQYF.

The chain joins TRBV27 to TRBJ2-1, with 10 bases matching TRBD2. Germline V CDR1 and CDR2: MNHEY, SMNVEV (reference sequence). The CDR3 sequence is 15 residues long. J lost 8 bases, V lost 6 bases, and 10 bases had no gene match. CDR3 amino acids: CASSSGTSAFDEQFF. In DNA, the CDR3 is TGTGCCAGCAGCTCCGGGACTAGCGCTTTCGATGAGCAGTTCTTC.